The text below deals with one T cell receptor (beta chain). Its antigen is still unknown. This sample is drawn from a study of multiple sclerosis patients with progressive multifocal leukoencephalopathy. Findings and limits, study-wide: In most PML patients, TRB repertoires appeared less diverse by entropy.

The trim removed 7 bases at V and 5 bases at J, leaving 12 bases unmatched. This CDR3 comprises 15 residues. Germline values: CDR1 LGHNT, CDR2 FRNRAP. Every PCR reaction included synthetic inline CDR3 controls for all V-J pairings. Clones were read by immunoSEQ multiplex PCR, and TCRdb kept only the in-frame ones, dropping some. The sample has around 30,000 clones, 89% seen once. Time point defined: before natalizumab initiation. This TCR was sampled from a human donor with multiple sclerosis. The sequencing sample was made of PBMCs. The rearrangement uses TRBV12-5 and TRBJ2-7; 9 bases align to TRBD1. The CDR3 reads CASDLNRDRVDEQYF. The CDR3, as DNA: TGTGCTAGTGACCTGAACCGGGACAGGGTCGACGAGCAGTACTTC.